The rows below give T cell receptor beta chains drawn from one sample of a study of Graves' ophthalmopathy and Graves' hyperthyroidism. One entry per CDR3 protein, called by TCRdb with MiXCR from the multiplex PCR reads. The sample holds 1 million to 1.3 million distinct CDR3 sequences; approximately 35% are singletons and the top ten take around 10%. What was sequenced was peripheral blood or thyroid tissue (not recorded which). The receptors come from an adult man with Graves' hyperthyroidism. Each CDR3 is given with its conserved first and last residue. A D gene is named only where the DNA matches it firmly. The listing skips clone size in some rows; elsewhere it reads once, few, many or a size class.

CASTIRTGGSINSPLHF | TGTGCCAGTACGATCCGGACAGGGGGCTCGATTAATTCACCCCTCCACTTT | TRBV19 | 17 | TRBD1 | TRBJ1-6 | NA
CASSYTRIPGQGASYEQYF | TGTGCCAGCAGTTACACCCGGATACCGGGACAGGGAGCGTCCTACGAGCAGTACTTC | TRBV10-3 | 19 | TRBD1 | TRBJ2-7 | NA
CASSGVMGGIPDTQYF | TGTGCCAGCAGCGGAGTTATGGGCGGAATCCCAGATACGCAGTATTTT | TRBV7-2 | 16 | NA | TRBJ2-3 | once
CASTGGATGELFF | TGTGCCAGTACGGGGGGAGCCACCGGGGAGCTGTTTTTT | TRBV7-9 | 13 | TRBD2 | TRBJ2-2 | NA
CASSWGKTGISAGELFF | TGTGCCAGCAGTTGGGGTAAAACAGGGATATCGGCCGGGGAGCTGTTTTTT | TRBV6-5 | 17 | NA | TRBJ2-2 | NA
CATRGRSQGRNTEGFF | TGTGCCACCAGGGGTAGGTCACAAGGGCGGAACACTGAAGGTTTCTTT | TRBV24-1 | 16 | NA | TRBJ1-1 | NA
CASSLFPGNQPQHF | TGTGCCAGTAGTCTCTTCCCAGGCAATCAGCCCCAGCATTTT | TRBV19 | 14 | NA | TRBJ1-5 | NA
CSANLRDYETQYF | TGCAGTGCTAATCTCCGGGACTATGAGACCCAGTACTTC | TRBV20-1 | 13 | TRBD2 | TRBJ2-5 | NA
CASSIEGSTGELFF | TGTGCCAGTAGTATAGAAGGGTCGACCGGGGAGCTGTTTTTT | TRBV19 | 14 | NA | TRBJ2-2 | NA
CSAVERGSSYEQYF | TGCAGTGCGGTTGAGCGGGGGAGCTCCTACGAGCAGTACTTC | TRBV20-1 | 14 | TRBD2 | TRBJ2-7 | many
CASSPQPGTGGLNTEAFF | TGTGCCAGCAGTCCCCAACCCGGGACAGGGGGCCTGAACACTGAAGCTTTCTTT | TRBV12-3/TRBV12-4 | 18 | TRBD1 | TRBJ1-1 | NA
CASSGQSAYKETQYF | TGTGCCAGCAGTGGGCAATCAGCGTACAAGGAGACCCAGTACTTC | TRBV2 | 15 | NA | TRBJ2-5 | many
CATRDGADVLTF | TGTGCCACCAGGGATGGGGCCGACGTCCTGACTTTC | TRBV24-1 | 12 | NA | TRBJ2-6 | NA
CASSASLLPPGTGGTEAFF | TGTGCCAGCAGTGCTAGTCTCCTACCTCCCGGGACAGGAGGCACTGAAGCTTTCTTT | TRBV25-1 | 19 | TRBD1 | TRBJ1-1 | NA
CASRQGIMQPQHF | TGTGCCAGCAGACAGGGTATAATGCAGCCCCAGCATTTT | TRBV28 | 13 | NA | TRBJ1-5 | NA
CANRETGTGSYEQYF | TGTGCCAACAGAGAAACCGGGACAGGTTCCTACGAGCAGTACTTC | TRBV7-2 | 15 | TRBD1 | TRBJ2-7 | NA
CASSLLGYSSTDTQYF | TGTGCCAGCAGCTTGCTCGGCTATTCTAGCACAGATACGCAGTATTTT | TRBV5-8 | 16 | NA | TRBJ2-3 | NA
CASSLAPGQGLYQPQHF | TGTGCCAGCAGCTTAGCTCCGGGACAGGGTTTATACCAGCCCCAGCATTTT | TRBV7-9 | 17 | TRBD1 | TRBJ1-5 | NA
CASSLGDRTSGYTF | TGTGCCAGCAGCTTAGGGGACAGGACTTCTGGCTACACCTTC | TRBV7-9 | 14 | TRBD1 | TRBJ1-2 | many
CASSQGLSNQPQHF | TGTGCCAGCAGCCAAGGTCTGAGCAATCAGCCCCAGCATTTT | TRBV4-2 | 14 | NA | TRBJ1-5 | many
CASSQKRRREETQYF | TGTGCCAGCAGCCAGAAAAGGAGGAGGGAAGAGACCCAGTACTTC | TRBV7-9 | 15 | NA | TRBJ2-5 | many
CASSLWTGLYEQYF | TGTGCCAGCAGCCTCTGGACGGGCCTCTACGAGCAGTACTTC | TRBV7-2 | 14 | NA | TRBJ2-7 | many
CAASNVDWSYEQYF | TGTGCCGCCAGCAACGTCGACTGGTCCTACGAGCAGTACTTC | TRBV15 | 14 | NA | TRBJ2-7 | once
CASRTRDRASYEQYF | TGTGCCAGCAGAACCCGGGACAGGGCCTCCTACGAGCAGTACTTC | TRBV6-5 | 15 | TRBD1 | TRBJ2-7 | NA
CASSLGAGRETQYF | TGTGCCAGCAGCTTGGGGGCAGGGCGGGAGACCCAGTACTTC | TRBV7-9 | 14 | NA | TRBJ2-5 | NA